A single sample gave rise to the 15 T cell receptor beta chains below, sequenced in a study of T-cell memory formation after mild COVID-19. TCRdb re-derived calls from the 5' RACE reads in MiXCR, one entry per CDR3 protein. The table lists under 400,000 distinct CDR3 sequences, around 20% of them singletons. What was sequenced was PBMCs or a T cell subset sorted from them (not recorded which). Receptors originate from an adult woman who had mild COVID-19 (a few samples of this study predate the infection). Cell type and time point are not known.

V is TRBV6-5 and J is TRBJ1-1; a possible D gene is TRBD1 (6 bases). V shed 6 bases and J shed 4 bases, with 21 bases lying between them. Germline V CDR1 and CDR2: MNHEY, SVGAGI. The length of the CDR3 is 16 residues. CDR3 loop: CASSRRGGQRVTEAFF. The CDR3 DNA reads as TGTGCCAGCAGCCGCCGGGGGGGGCAACGGGTCACTGAAGCTTTCTTT.

V is TRBV7-2 and J is TRBJ2-5, with a tentative D call TRBD2 (6 bases). V lost 5 bases, J lost 4 bases, and 17 bases lay in between. Per the germline V gene, CDR1 is SGHTA and CDR2 is FQGNSA. This CDR3 region has 15 residues. DNA of the CDR3: TGTGCCAGCAGCACTAGGGCGGGAAGAGGAGAGACCCAGTACTTC. It yields the protein CASSTRAGRGETQYF.

The genes are TRBV27 and TRBJ1-1, with 7 bases identical to TRBD1. V was pared by 4 bases and J by 3 bases, with 5 bases of the junction left unmatched. Germline values: CDR1 MNHEY, CDR2 SMNVEV (reference sequence). The CDR3 covers 14 residues. Here the CDR3 reads CASSSQGVYTEAFF. The DNA of the CDR3 is TGTGCCAGCAGTTCCCAGGGGGTATACACTGAAGCTTTCTTT.

V usage is TRBV30 and J usage is TRBJ1-2, with a tentative D call TRBD1 (5 bases). V was trimmed by 3 bases and J by 6 bases, leaving 5 bases between them. Germline assignment: CDR1 GTSNPN and CDR2 SVGIG (reference sequence). The CDR3 spans 10 residues. Here the CDR3 DNA reads TGTGCCTGGAGGACAGATGGCTACACCTTC. Residues: CAWRTDGYTF.

There are a few counts of this clonotype. This chain connects TRBV6-5 to TRBJ2-7, with 8 bases that match TRBD1. The CDR3 is 15 residues long. V gave up 0 bases and J gave up 4 bases; unmatched junction bases: 5. Germline CDR1 reads MNHEY; CDR2 reads SVGAGI. The CDR3 bases are TGTGCCAGCAGTTACTCGCAGGGGGCGGGTTACGAGCAGTACTTC. This gives the protein CASSYSQGAGYEQYF.

The chain recombines TRBV6-5 with TRBJ2-7, with 7 bases identical to TRBD1. J gave up 4 bases and V 10 bases, and 10 bases lay outside the gene matches. CDR3 length: 13 amino acids. Germline CDR1 MNHEY, CDR2 SVGAGI. CDR3 bases: TGTGCCACTCGTGGACAGGAGTCATACGAGCAGTACTTC. Its translation: CATRGQESYEQYF.

This clonotype was picked up a small number of times. V is TRBV7-9 and J is TRBJ1-1; 9 bases are shared with TRBD1. Germline assignment: CDR1 SEHNR and CDR2 FQNEAQ (reference sequence). This CDR3 spans 15 amino acids. After removal of 4 bases from V and 3 bases from J, the junction contained 6 bases not matched to a gene. The CDR3 sequence is CASSWGGQGDTEAFF. CDR3 nucleotides: TGTGCCAGCAGCTGGGGGGGACAGGGCGACACTGAAGCTTTCTTT.

This clonotype was found many times. The chain combines TRBV6-5 with TRBJ1-5; perhaps TRBD1 as D (5 bases). Germline CDR1 is MNHEY and CDR2 is SVGAGI. V was pared by 6 bases and J by 9 bases, with 18 bases between. CDR3 length equals 14 residues. CDR3 residues: CASSSGTAGGPQHF. CDR3 coding DNA: TGTGCCAGCAGCAGCGGGACGGCGGGAGGGCCCCAGCATTTT.

In its sample, this clonotype was seen a few times. The chain is built from TRBV24-1 and TRBJ2-7; 9 nucleotides match TRBD1. Germline CDR1 and CDR2: KGHDR and SFDVKD. The CDR3 consists of 16 residues. V shed 4 bases and J 2 bases; nucleotides not matched to a gene: 8. The CDR3 reads CATSESRDRAPYEQYF. The CDR3 nucleotides read TGTGCCACCAGTGAATCCAGGGACAGGGCACCCTACGAGCAGTACTTC.

This sequence joins TRBV15 and TRBJ2-5; 7 bases are shared with TRBD2. Germline V gene lookup returns CDR1 LNHNV and CDR2 YYDKDF (reference sequence). CDR3 length equals 15 residues. The trim removed 1 base at V and 1 base at J, leaving 3 bases unmatched. Written as DNA, the CDR3 is TGTGCCACCAGCAGAGGGGAGGGGACCCAAGAGACCCAGTACTTC. This sequence encodes CATSRGEGTQETQYF.

The chain uses TRBV6-5 and TRBJ2-5; D ambiguous. Germline assignment: CDR1 MNHEY and CDR2 SVGAGI. The CDR3 consists of 14 residues. V was clipped by 6 bases and J by 0 bases, with 11 bases between them. CDR3 sequence reads: CASSFDSYQETQYF. CDR3 in DNA: TGTGCCAGCAGCTTCGACTCGTACCAAGAGACCCAGTACTTC.

This clonotype was seen a handful of times. The CDR3 loop is CASSYSTAYGYTF. CDR3 sequence (DNA): TGTGCCAGCAGTTACTCAACCGCCTATGGCTACACCTTC. This chain joins TRBV6-2 or TRBV6-3 and TRBJ1-2; D call uncertain. This CDR3 region has 13 residues. V gave up 0 bases and J gave up 4 bases, with 6 bases separating them. The V gene's germline CDR1 is MNHEY and CDR2 SVGEGT.

This clonotype was seen at least ten times. The gene calls are TRBV10-2 and TRBJ2-2; D ambiguous. This CDR3 has 12 amino acids. Germline-derived CDR1 and CDR2 are WSHSY and SAAADI. The V gene lost 3 bases and the J gene lost 9 bases, with 8 bases spanning the gap. The CDR3 coding sequence is TGCGCCAGCAGTGATTATGGTTGGGAGCTGTTTTTT. Its translation: CASSDYGWELFF.

The chain uses TRBV6-4 and TRBJ1-1; D perhaps matches TRBD1 (5 bases). This CDR3 region has 15 residues. The germline CDR1 and CDR2 sequences are MRHNA and SNTAGT. The V end was cut by 3 bases, the J end by 1 base, with 12 bases between. The CDR3 DNA is TGTGCCAGCAGTGAAAGACCGGGGGAGAACACTGAAGCTTTCTTT. Protein: CASSERPGENTEAFF.

This clonotype turned up a few times. This chain connects TRBV12-3 or TRBV12-4 to TRBJ2-7; tentatively, D is TRBD1 (5 bases). This CDR3 is built from 13 residues. The V gene lost 5 bases and the J gene lost 13 bases, with 21 bases spanning the gap. The CDR3 DNA reads as TGTGCCAGCAGTCTTCCTCCCTGGCAGGGTATTTACTTC. Translation gives CASSLPPWQGIYF.